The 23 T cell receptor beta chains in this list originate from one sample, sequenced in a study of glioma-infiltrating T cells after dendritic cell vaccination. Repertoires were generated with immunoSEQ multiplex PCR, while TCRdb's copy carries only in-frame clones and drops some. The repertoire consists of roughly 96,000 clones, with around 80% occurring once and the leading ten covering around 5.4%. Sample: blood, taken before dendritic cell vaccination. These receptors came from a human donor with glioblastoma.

The CDR3 nucleotides are TGTGCCAGCAGTGATTGGTCCGGGGGGACCCAGTACTTC. This sequence encodes CASSDWSGGTQYF. The chain uses TRBV2 and TRBJ2-5; tentative D call: TRBD2 (6 bases). The CDR3 contains 13 residues. Germline CDR1 reads SNHLY; CDR2 reads FYNNEI. Deletions cut 3 bases from V and 7 bases from J, with 12 bases between.

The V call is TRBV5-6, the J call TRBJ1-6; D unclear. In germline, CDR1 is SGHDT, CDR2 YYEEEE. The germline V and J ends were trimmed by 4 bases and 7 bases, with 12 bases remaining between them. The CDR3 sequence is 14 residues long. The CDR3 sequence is CASSPAGWNSPLHF. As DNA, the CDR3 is TGTGCCAGCAGCCCTGCGGGTTGGAATTCACCCCTCCACTTT.

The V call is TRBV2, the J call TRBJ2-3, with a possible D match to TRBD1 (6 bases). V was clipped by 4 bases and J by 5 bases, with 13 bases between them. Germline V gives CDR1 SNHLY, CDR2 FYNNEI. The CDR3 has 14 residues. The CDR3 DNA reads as TGTGCCAGCAGTGTCGGGCAGGGGATAGATACGCAGTATTTT. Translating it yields CASSVGQGIDTQYF.

CDR3 in amino acids: CASSLYAGEETQYF. CDR3 nucleotides: TGTGCCAGCAGCTTATACGCGGGAGAAGAGACCCAGTACTTC. The V gene is TRBV11-2, the J gene TRBJ2-5; 7 bases fit TRBD2. V was clipped by 2 bases and J by 3 bases; unmatched bases: 3. Germline V CDR1 and CDR2: SGHAT, FQNNGV. This CDR3 region has 14 residues. The full variable domain, its missing parts supplied by reference TRBV11-2 and TRBJ2-5, is EAGVAQSPRYKIIEKRQSVAFWCNPISGHATLYWYQQILGQGPKLLIQFQNNGVVDDSQLPKDRFSAERLKGVDSTLKIQPAKLEDSAVYLCASSLYAGEETQYFGPGTRLLVL.

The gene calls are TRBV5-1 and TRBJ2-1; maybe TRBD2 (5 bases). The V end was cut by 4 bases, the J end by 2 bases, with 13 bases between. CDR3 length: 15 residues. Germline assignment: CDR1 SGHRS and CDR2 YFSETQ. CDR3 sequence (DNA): TGCGCCAGCAGCCCCACTAGAGCCGCCTACAATGAGCAGTTCTTC. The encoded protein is CASSPTRAAYNEQFF.

For the CDR3, the DNA is TGTGCCAGCAGCTTGGGCGCTCCACCTCCGCATGAGCAGTTCTTC. Its translation: CASSLGAPPPHEQFF. The chain links TRBV5-6 to TRBJ2-1; D uncertain. Deletions cut 0 bases from V and 8 bases from J, with 15 bases between. CDR1 SGHDT and CDR2 YYEEEE come from the germline V gene. The CDR3 has 15 residues.

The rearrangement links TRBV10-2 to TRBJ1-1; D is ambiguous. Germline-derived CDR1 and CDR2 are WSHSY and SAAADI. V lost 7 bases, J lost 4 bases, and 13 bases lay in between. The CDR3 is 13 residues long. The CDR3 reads CASTPTRVTEAFF. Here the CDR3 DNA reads TGCGCCAGCACCCCGACGAGGGTCACTGAAGCTTTCTTT.

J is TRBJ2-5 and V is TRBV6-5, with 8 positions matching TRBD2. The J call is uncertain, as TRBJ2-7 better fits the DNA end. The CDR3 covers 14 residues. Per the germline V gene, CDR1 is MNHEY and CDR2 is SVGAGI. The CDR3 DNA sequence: TGTGCCAGCAGTTACTCAGCTAGCGGGTACGAGCAGTACTTC. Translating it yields CASSYSASGYEQYF.

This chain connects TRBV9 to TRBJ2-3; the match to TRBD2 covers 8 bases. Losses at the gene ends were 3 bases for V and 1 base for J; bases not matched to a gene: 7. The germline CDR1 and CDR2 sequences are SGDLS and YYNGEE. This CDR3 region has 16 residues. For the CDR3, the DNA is TGTGCCAGCAGCGCCGGACTAGCCCACCGCACAGATACGCAGTATTTT. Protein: CASSAGLAHRTDTQYF.

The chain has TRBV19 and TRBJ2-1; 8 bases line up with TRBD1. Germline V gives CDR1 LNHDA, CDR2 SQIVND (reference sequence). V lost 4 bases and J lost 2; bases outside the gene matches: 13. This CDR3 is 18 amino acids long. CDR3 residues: CASSKQRTGTSPYNEQFF. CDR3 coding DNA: TGTGCCAGTAGTAAACAACGGACAGGGACGTCACCCTACAATGAGCAGTTCTTC.

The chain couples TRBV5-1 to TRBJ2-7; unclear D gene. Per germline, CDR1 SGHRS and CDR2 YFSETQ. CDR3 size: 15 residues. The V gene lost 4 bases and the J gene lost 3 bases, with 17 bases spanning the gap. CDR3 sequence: CASSTVPGVYYEQYF. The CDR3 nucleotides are TGCGCCAGCAGCACAGTCCCCGGCGTCTACTACGAGCAGTACTTC.

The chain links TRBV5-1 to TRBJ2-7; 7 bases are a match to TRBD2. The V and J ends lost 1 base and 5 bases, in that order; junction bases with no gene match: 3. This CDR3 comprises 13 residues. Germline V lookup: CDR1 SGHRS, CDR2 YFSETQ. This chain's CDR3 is CASSLLSGDEQYF. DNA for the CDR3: TGCGCCAGCAGCTTGCTGAGCGGGGACGAGCAGTACTTC.

The CDR3: CASSRVPGDYGYTF. The CDR3 nucleotides read TGTGCCAGCAGCAGGGTTCCGGGCGACTATGGCTACACCTTC. This chain connects TRBV6-5 to TRBJ1-2; the D gene is possibly TRBD1 (5 bases). Germline values: CDR1 MNHEY, CDR2 SVGAGI. The CDR3 runs to 14 residues. Trimming pared 6 bases from V and 3 bases from J, leaving 14 bases between.

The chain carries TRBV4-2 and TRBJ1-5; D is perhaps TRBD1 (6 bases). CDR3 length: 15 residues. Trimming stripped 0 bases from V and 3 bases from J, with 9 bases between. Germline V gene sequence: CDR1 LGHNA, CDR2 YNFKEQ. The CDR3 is CASSQDAGDNQPQHF. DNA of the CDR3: TGTGCCAGCAGCCAAGATGCAGGGGACAATCAGCCCCAGCATTTT.

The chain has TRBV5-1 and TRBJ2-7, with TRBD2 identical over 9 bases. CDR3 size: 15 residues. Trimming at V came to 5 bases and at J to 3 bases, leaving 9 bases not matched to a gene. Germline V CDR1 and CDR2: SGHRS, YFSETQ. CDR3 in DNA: TGCGCCAGCAGGTTGTTTAGCGGGAGCGGCTACGAGCAGTACTTC. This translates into CASRLFSGSGYEQYF.

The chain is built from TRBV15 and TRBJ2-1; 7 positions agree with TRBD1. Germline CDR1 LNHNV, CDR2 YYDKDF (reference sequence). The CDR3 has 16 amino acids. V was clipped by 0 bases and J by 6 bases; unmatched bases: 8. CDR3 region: CATSRDSGQRLNEQFF. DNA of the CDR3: TGTGCCACCAGCAGAGACTCGGGACAGCGACTCAATGAGCAGTTCTTC.

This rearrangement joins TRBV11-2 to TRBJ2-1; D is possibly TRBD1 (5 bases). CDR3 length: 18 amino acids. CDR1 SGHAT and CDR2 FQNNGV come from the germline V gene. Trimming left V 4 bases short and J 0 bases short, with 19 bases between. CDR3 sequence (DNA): TGTGCCAGCAGCTCGCTCAGGGCGTGGCAGAGCTCCTACAATGAGCAGTTCTTC. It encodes CASSSLRAWQSSYNEQFF.

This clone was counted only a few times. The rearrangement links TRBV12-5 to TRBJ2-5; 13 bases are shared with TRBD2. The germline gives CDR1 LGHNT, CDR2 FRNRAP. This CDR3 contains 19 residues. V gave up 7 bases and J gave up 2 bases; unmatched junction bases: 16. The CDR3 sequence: CASVLPLGLAGSGQETQYF. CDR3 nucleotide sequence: TGTGCTAGTGTCCTACCCTTGGGACTAGCGGGGTCGGGGCAAGAGACCCAGTACTTC. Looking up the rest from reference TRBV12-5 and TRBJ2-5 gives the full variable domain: DARVTQTPRHKVTEMGQEVTMRCQPILGHNTVFWYRQTMMQGLELLAYFRNRAPLDDSGMPKDRFSAEMPDATLATLKIQPSEPRDSAVYFCASVLPLGLAGSGQETQYFGPGTRLLVL.

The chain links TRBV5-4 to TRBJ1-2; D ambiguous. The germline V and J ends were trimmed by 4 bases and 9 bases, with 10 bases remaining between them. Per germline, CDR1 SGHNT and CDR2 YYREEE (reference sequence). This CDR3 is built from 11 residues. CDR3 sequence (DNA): TGTGCCAGCAGCCCCGTCGAGAGCTACACCTTC. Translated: CASSPVESYTF.

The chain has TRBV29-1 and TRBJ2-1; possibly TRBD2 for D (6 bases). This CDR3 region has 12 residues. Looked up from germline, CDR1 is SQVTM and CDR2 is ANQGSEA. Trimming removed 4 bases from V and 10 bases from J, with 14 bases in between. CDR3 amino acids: CSVAGRGNEQFF. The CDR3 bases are TGCAGCGTTGCAGGGCGGGGTAACGAGCAGTTCTTC.

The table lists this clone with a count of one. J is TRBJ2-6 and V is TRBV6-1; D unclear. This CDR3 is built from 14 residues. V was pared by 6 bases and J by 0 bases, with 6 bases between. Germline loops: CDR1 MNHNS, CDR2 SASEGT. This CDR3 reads CASSPDSGANVLTF. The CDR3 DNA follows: TGTGCCAGCAGCCCAGACTCTGGGGCCAACGTCCTGACTTTC.

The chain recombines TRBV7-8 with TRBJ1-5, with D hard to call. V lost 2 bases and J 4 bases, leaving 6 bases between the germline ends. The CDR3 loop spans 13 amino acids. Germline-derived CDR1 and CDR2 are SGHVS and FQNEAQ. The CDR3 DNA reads TGTGCCAGCAGCTTATCTTTAAATCAGCCCCAGCATTTT. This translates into CASSLSLNQPQHF.

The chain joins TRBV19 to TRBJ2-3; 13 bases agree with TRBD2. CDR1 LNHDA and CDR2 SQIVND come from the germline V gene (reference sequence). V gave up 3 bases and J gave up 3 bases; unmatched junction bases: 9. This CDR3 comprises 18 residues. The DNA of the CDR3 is TGTGCCAGTAGTATGCATGGACTAGCGGGAGTTTCGACAGATACGCAGTATTTT. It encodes CASSMHGLAGVSTDTQYF. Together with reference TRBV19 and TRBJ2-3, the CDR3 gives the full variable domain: DGGITQSPKYLFRKEGQNVTLSCEQNLNHDAMYWYRQDPGQGLRLIYYSQIVNDFQKGDIAEGYSVSREKKESFPLTVTSAQKNPTAFYLCASSMHGLAGVSTDTQYFGPGTRLTVL.